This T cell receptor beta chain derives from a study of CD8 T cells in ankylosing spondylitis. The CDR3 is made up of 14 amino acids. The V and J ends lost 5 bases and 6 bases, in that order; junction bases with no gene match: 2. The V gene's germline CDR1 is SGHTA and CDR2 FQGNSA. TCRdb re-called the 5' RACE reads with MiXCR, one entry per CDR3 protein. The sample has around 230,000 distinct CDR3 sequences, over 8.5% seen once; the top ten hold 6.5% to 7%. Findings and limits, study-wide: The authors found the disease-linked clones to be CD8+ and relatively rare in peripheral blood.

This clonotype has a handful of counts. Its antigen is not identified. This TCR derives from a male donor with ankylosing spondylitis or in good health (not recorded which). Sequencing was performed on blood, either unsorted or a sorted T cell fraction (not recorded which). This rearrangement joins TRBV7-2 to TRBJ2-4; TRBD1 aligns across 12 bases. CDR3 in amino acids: CASSQGQGANIQYF. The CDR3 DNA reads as TGTGCCAGCAGCCAGGGACAGGGGGCAAACATTCAGTACTTC.